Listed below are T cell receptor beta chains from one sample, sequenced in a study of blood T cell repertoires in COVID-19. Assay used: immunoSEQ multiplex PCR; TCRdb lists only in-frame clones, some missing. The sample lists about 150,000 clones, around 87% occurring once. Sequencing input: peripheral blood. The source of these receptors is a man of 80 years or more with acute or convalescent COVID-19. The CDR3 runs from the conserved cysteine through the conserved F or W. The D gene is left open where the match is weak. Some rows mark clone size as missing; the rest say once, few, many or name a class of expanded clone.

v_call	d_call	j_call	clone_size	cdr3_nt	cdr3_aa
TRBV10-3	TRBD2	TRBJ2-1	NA	TGTGCCATCATGCTCAGCGGGGGAAACAATGAGCAGTTCTTC	CAIMLSGGNNEQFF
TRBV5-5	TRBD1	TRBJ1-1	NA	TGTGCCAGCAGCTTGCGGGCCAGGGGGAGGAACACTGAAGCTTTCTTT	CASSLRARGRNTEAFF
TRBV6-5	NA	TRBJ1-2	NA	TGTGCCAGCAGGCTGACAGCTAACTATGGCTACACCTTC	CASRLTANYGYTF
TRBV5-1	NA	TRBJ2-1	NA	TGCGCCAGCAGCGTGGGACAAGGACAGATAGGGGAGCAGTTCTTC	CASSVGQGQIGEQFF
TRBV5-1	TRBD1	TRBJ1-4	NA	TGCGCCAGCAGCCCCCAGGGCGGGGACAGTAATGAAAAACTGTTTTTT	CASSPQGGDSNEKLFF
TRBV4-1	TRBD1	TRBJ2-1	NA	TGCGCCAGCAGCCTTGGACAGGGGGCCCTAAATGAGCAGTTCTTC	CASSLGQGALNEQFF
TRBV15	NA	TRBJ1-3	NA	TGTGCCACCAGCAGAGCAGGAGGCACCCGTTTCGGCACCATATATTTT	CATSRAGGTRFGTIYF
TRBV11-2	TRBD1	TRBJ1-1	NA	TGTGCCAGCAGCTACCGAGGGACAGGGGGTGAAGCTTTCTTT	CASSYRGTGGEAFF
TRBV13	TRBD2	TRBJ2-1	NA	TGTGCCAGCAGCGGGGGGGCGGGAGGGCCGTCCTACAATGAGCAGTTCTTC	CASSGGAGGPSYNEQFF
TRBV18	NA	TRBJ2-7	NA	TGTGCCAGCTCACCCGGACACTCCAGCTACGAGCAGTACTTC	CASSPGHSSYEQYF
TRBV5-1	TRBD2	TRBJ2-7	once	TGCGCCAGCAGCTCGGGACTAGCGGGAGTAGGTGAGCAGTACTTC	CASSSGLAGVGEQYF
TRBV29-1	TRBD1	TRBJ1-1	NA	TGCAGCGTAGGGACAGACATGAACACTGAAGCTTTCTTT	CSVGTDMNTEAFF
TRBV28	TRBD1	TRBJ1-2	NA	TGTGCCAGCAGTTCAACAGGGGGCGCCGGCTCCCACTATGGCTACACCTTC	CASSSTGGAGSHYGYTF
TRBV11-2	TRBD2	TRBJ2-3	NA	TGTGCCAGCAGCCGCAGGACTAGCGGGACCACAGATACGCAGTATTTT	CASSRRTSGTTDTQYF
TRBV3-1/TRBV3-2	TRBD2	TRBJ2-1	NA	TGTGCCAGCAGCCAAGATGGGAGGGGCGGCGGGGAGCAGTTCTTC	CASSQDGRGGGEQFF
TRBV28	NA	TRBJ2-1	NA	TGTGCCAGCCCATCCCGTGTGGGGCAGGCTGCCAATGAGCAGTTCTTC	CASPSRVGQAANEQFF
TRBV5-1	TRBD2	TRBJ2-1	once	TGCGCCAGCAGCTCCTATGCGAGAGCGGGGGGTACCTTCAATGAGCAGTTCTTC	CASSSYARAGGTFNEQFF
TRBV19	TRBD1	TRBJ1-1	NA	TGTGCCAGTACGGAAGGGGGCCGCTACACTGAAGCTTTCTTT	CASTEGGRYTEAFF
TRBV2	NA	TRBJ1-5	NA	TGTGCCAGCAGTGAATTCGGGGTGAGCCAGCCCCAGCATTTT	CASSEFGVSQPQHF
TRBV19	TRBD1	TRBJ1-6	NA	TGTGCCAGTAGTAATCGACAGGGGGCGCATTCACCCCTCCACTTT	CASSNRQGAHSPLHF
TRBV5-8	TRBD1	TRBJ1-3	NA	TGTGCCAGCAGGGTCCACAGGGGAGGTGGAAACACCATATATTTT	CASRVHRGGGNTIYF
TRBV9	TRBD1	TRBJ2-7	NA	TGTGCCAGCAGCCCATGGCAGGGGGCCTCCTACGAGCAGTACTTC	CASSPWQGASYEQYF
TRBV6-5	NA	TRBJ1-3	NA	TGTGCCAGCAGAGGAGACAGACGCTCTGGAAACACCATATATTTT	CASRGDRRSGNTIYF
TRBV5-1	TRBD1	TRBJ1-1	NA	TGCGCCAGCAGCACCGGGGACAGGTTGAACACTGAAGCTTTCTTT	CASSTGDRLNTEAFF
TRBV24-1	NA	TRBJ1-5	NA	TGTGCCACCAGAGGAGGGACCAATCAGCCCCAGCATTTT	CATRGGTNQPQHF
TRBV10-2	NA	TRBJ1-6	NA	TGCGCCAGCAGCCGCCAGGACTCCTATAATTCACCCCTCCACTTT	CASSRQDSYNSPLHF